The clone carrying this T cell receptor beta chain was seen more than once but under ten times. Its antigen is unidentified. Deletions cut 8 bases from V and 4 bases from J, with 13 bases between. The germline CDR1 and CDR2 sequences are MNHNS and SASEGT. The CDR3 contains 13 residues. This sample was taken from a study of response to subunit inactivated influenza vaccine. Study-level findings and limits: New T cells are recruited in small numbers by each seasonal influenza vaccination, according to the authors' suggestion.

TCRdb redid the calling of the RT-PCR reads with MiXCR, one entry per CDR3 protein. The sample lists 860,000 or so distinct CDR3 sequences; 21% were seen once. This material consisted of PBMCs from blood, taken 5 to 6 days after vaccination. The chain links TRBV6-1 to TRBJ2-3; D perhaps matches TRBD2 (6 bases). This TCR was recovered from a man in his fifties or sixties who received an inactivated influenza vaccine. The CDR3 DNA reads as TGTGCCAGCGGTGCCGGGAGTCCAGATACGCAGTATTTT. Translation gives CASGAGSPDTQYF.